This T cell receptor (beta chain) is from a study of response to subunit inactivated influenza vaccine. General study results and limits: Few new T cells, the authors suggested, are recruited by each seasonal influenza vaccination.

A few counts support this clonotype. Its antigen is still unknown. TCRdb reprocessed the RT-PCR reads via MiXCR and lists one record per CDR3 protein. This sample has more than 450,000 distinct CDR3 sequences; 10% to 15% occur once, and the top ten carry roughly 10%. In germline, CDR1 is MDHEN, CDR2 SYDVKM. Germline trimming cut 2 bases from V and 5 bases from J; bases unmatched to any gene: 3. The CDR3 extends over 16 amino acids. The clonotype originates from a man aged 50-59 years who received an inactivated influenza vaccine. The starting material was PBMCs from blood, obtained on the day of vaccination. The chain combines TRBV28 with TRBJ2-2; 12 positions agree with TRBD2. CDR3 residues: CASSLAGLAGTGELFF. DNA of the CDR3: TGTGCCAGCAGTTTAGCAGGACTAGCGGGAACCGGGGAGCTGTTTTTT.